This T cell receptor (beta chain) derives from a study of T-cell reconstitution after alpha-beta-depleted transplantation in children. Points from the study as a whole: Hyperexpanded clones declined; after one year, newly produced T cells mostly supplied diversity. After transplant, high TCRbeta diversity at day 60 in some patients arose from surviving recipient T cells and thymic progenitors. About two months after transplant, alpha-beta T cells reportedly came from several hundred expanded graft clones.

Construction of the TCRbeta library involved unique molecular identifiers. Each CDR3 protein gets one entry after TCRdb re-called the PCR reads with MiXCR. This sample has about 440,000 distinct CDR3 sequences; 43% occur once, and the top ten carry about 30%. Trimming at V came to 1 base and at J to 2 bases, leaving 8 bases not matched to a gene. Germline lookup yields CDR1 LGHDT and CDR2 YNNKEL (reference sequence). The CDR3 extends over 17 amino acids. Of note for this clonotype: The antigen remains undetermined.

This clonotype was sampled from a girl aged 2 to 10 with aplastic anemia, due to receive a stem cell transplant. The J gene is TRBJ2-3, the V gene TRBV3-1, with TRBD1 identical over 8 bases. The sample here was PBMCs, taken before TCRalphabeta/CD19-depleted stem cell transplant. The CDR3 DNA is TGTGCCAGCAGCCAAGGTCTCAGGGGGCCCTTCACAGATACGCAGTATTTT. Amino acid sequence: CASSQGLRGPFTDTQYF.